The 2 T cell receptor beta chains presented below share a single source sample, sequenced in a study of T-cell memory formation after mild COVID-19. TCRdb re-derived calls from the 5' RACE reads in MiXCR, one entry per CDR3 protein. The profile shows under 400,000 distinct CDR3 sequences, 20% to 25% of them singletons. Sample: PBMCs or a T cell subset sorted from them (not recorded which). The receptors stem from an adult woman who had mild COVID-19 (a few samples of this study predate the infection). Cell type and time point are not known.

A few counts support this clonotype. The CDR3 spells CASSLGDIQETQYF. The CDR3, as DNA: TGTGCCAGCAGCTTGGGAGACATCCAAGAGACCCAGTACTTC. The chain joins TRBV5-4 to TRBJ2-5; no reliable D call. V was cut by 0 bases and J by 1 base, with 7 bases left in between. The CDR3 covers 14 residues. CDR1 SGHNT and CDR2 YYREEE come from the germline V gene (reference sequence).

The V gene is TRBV12-3 or TRBV12-4, the J gene TRBJ2-1; D remains unclear. The germline V and J ends were trimmed by 3 bases and 0 bases, with 9 bases remaining between them. This CDR3 region has 15 residues. The CDR3 region has the DNA TGTGCCAGCAGTTTGTCGGCAGGCTCCTACAATGAGCAGTTCTTC. Translated: CASSLSAGSYNEQFF.